The clone carrying this T cell receptor (beta chain) was detected ten times or more. The antigen is unknown. This sample is drawn from a study of early T cells in non-severe SARS-CoV-2 infection. Study-wide background: Sequencing input comprised bulk RNA from unsorted whole blood; chain pairing was not available.

Study-level results: Matching against VDJdb likely underestimated virus-specific expansions, favoring anti-spike CD8.

Germline trimming cut 1 base from V and 9 bases from J; bases unmatched to any gene: 9. Germline loops: CDR1 DFQATT, CDR2 SNEGSKA (reference sequence). CDR3 size: 14 residues. Unique molecular identifiers were affixed to single, distinct cDNA molecules. TCRdb independently ran MiXCR on the 5' RACE reads; one entry per CDR3 protein. Among fewer than 35,000 distinct CDR3 sequences listed, roughly 4.4% were seen once. V and J are TRBV20-1 and TRBJ2-1; TRBD2 agrees at 7 bases. Material: whole blood. The sequence was obtained from an adult who was a healthcare worker with PCR-confirmed SARS-CoV-2 infection or an uninfected control (not recorded which). The CDR3 loop is CSARVVTSVGEQFF. The CDR3 DNA follows: TGCAGTGCTAGAGTAGTAACTAGCGTGGGTGAGCAGTTCTTC.